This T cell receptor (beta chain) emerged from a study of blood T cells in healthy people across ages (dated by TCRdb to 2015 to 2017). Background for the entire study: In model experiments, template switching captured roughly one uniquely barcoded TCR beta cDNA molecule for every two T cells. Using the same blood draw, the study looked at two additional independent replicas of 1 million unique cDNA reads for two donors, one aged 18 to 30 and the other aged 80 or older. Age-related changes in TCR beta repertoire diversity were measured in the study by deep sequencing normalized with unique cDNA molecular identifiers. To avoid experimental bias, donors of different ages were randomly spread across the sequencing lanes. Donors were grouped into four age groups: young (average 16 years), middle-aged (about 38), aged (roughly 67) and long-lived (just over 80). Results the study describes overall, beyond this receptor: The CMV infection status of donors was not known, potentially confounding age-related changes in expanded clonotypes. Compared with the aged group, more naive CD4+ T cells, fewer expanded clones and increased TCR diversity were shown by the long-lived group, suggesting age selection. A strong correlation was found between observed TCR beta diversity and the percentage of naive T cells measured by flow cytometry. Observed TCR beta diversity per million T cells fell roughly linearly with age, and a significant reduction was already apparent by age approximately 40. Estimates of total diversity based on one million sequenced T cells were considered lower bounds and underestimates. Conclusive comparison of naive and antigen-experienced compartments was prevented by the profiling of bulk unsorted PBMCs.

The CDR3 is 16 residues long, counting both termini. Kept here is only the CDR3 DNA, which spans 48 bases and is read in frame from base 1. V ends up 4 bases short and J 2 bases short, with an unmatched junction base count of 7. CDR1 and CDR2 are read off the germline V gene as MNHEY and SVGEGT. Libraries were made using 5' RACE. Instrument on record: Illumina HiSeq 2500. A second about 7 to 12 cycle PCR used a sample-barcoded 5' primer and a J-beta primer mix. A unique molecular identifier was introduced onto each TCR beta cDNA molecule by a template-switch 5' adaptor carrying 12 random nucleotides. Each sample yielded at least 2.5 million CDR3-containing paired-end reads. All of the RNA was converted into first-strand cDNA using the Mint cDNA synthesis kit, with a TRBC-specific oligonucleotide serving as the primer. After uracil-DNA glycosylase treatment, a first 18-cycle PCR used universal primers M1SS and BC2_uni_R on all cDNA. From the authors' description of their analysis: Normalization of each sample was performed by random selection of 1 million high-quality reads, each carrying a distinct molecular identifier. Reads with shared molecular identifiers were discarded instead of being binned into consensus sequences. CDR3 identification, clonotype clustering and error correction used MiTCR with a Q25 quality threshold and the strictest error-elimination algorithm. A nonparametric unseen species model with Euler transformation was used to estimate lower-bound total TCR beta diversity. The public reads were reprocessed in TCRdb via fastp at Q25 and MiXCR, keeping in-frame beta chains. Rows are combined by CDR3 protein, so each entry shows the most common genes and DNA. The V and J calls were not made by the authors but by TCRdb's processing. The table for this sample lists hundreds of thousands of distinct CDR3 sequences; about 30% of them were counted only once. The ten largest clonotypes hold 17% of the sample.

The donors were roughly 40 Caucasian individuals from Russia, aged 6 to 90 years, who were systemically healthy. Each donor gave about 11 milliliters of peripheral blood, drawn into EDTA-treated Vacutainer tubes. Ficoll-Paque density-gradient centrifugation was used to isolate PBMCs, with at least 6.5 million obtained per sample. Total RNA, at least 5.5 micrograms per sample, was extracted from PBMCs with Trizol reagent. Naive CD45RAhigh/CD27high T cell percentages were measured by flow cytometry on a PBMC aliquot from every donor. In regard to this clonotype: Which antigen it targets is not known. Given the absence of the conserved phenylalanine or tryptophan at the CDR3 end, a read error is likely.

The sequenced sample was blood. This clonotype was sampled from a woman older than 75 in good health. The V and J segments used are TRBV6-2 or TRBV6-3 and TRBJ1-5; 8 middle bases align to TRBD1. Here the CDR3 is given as CASSSYRGSGNQPQHC. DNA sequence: TGTGCCAGCAGTTCCTACAGGGGGTCTGGCAATCAGCCCCAGCATTGT.